The next 17 T cell receptor beta chains were all read from a single sample in a study of blood T cell repertoires in COVID-19. Sequencing used immunoSEQ multiplex PCR; TCRdb keeps in-frame clones, though not all of them. Of tens of thousands of clones listed, more than 85% are singletons. Material for sequencing was peripheral blood. The receptors stem from a male donor with active COVID-19.

The chain has TRBV24-1 and TRBJ2-1, with TRBD2 identical over 10 bases. The CDR3 loop spans 14 amino acids. V was pared by 10 bases and J by 4 bases, with 6 bases of the junction left unmatched. The germline CDR1 and CDR2 sequences are KGHDR and SFDVKD. The CDR3 reads CATPGLAFYNEQFF. CDR3 coding DNA: TGTGCCACGCCGGGACTAGCGTTTTACAATGAGCAGTTCTTC.

In its sample, this clone was seen once. CDR3: CASSPSSGGQQYF. CDR3 in DNA: TGTGCCAGCAGCCCTTCCAGCGGGGGACAGCAGTACTTC. V usage is TRBV7-3 and J usage is TRBJ2-7, with 8 bases that match TRBD2. The ends lost 5 bases at V and 8 bases at J; junction bases unmatched: 8. CDR3 length: 13 residues. Germline V CDR1 and CDR2: SGHTA, FQGTGA.

This clone was seen a handful of times. The rearrangement links TRBV6-2 or TRBV6-3 to TRBJ2-7; D is possibly TRBD1 (6 bases). V was shortened by 4 bases and J by 1 base, with 14 bases between the two germline ends. Germline V lookup: CDR1 MNHEY, CDR2 SVGEGT. The CDR3 consists of 15 residues. CDR3 DNA: TGTGCCAGCAGTTCTATTCGGACAGTATCCTACGAGCAGTACTTC. Translated: CASSSIRTVSYEQYF.

The V gene is TRBV5-1, the J gene TRBJ1-1; tentative D call: TRBD1 (6 bases). In germline, CDR1 is SGHRS, CDR2 YFSETQ. The CDR3 contains 16 residues. Trimming stripped 2 bases from V and 4 bases from J, with 18 bases between. For the CDR3, the DNA is TGCGCCAGCAGCTTCTCTACCAGGGGCGAGGTCACTGAAGCTTTCTTT. Translating gives CASSFSTRGEVTEAFF.

This chain uses TRBV5-1 with TRBJ2-2; TRBD1 is a possible D gene (5 bases). The CDR3 totals 18 residues. The germline gives CDR1 SGHRS, CDR2 YFSETQ. Trimming removed 0 bases at V and 2 bases at J, with 17 bases between. Here the CDR3 reads CASSLGPGLGRNTGELFF. CDR3 bases: TGCGCCAGCAGCTTGGGTCCAGGGCTGGGCAGAAACACCGGGGAGCTGTTTTTT.

This clone was detected only once. The CDR3 reads CASSTGTSGGNEQFF. CDR3 coding DNA: TGTGCCAGCAGCACCGGGACTAGCGGGGGGAATGAGCAGTTCTTC. This sequence joins TRBV7-3 and TRBJ2-1, with 15 nucleotides matching TRBD2. Germline loops: CDR1 SGHTA, CDR2 FQGTGA. The CDR3 length is 15 residues. V trimming: 5 bases; J trimming: 7 bases; junction bases outside the gene matches: 3.

The chain uses TRBV7-2 and TRBJ2-3; 10 bases line up with TRBD2. Germline values: CDR1 SGHTA, CDR2 FQGNSA. The CDR3 length is 16 residues. V dropped 5 bases and J dropped 6; count of bases not matched to a gene: 11. In nucleotides, the CDR3 is TGTGCCAGCAGCCCCCCCCGCAGCGGGGGGGCGGATACGCAGTATTTT. Its protein is CASSPPRSGGADTQYF.

This rearrangement joins TRBV5-8 to TRBJ1-5; 8 bases fit TRBD1. The ends lost 5 bases at V and 0 bases at J; junction bases unmatched: 7. Looked up from germline, CDR1 is SGHTS and CDR2 is YDEGEE. The CDR3 has 16 residues. The CDR3: CASSSTGATSNQPQHF. In DNA form, the CDR3 reads TGTGCCAGCAGTTCGACAGGGGCGACTAGCAATCAGCCCCAGCATTTT.

The chain recombines TRBV19 with TRBJ2-7, with D possibly being TRBD1 (6 bases). This CDR3 region has 14 residues. V lost 6 bases to trimming and J lost 2 bases, with 14 bases between them. CDR1 is LNHDA and CDR2 is SQIVND in the germline V gene (reference sequence). The CDR3, as DNA: TGTGCCAGTAGAGCACTCCAGGGGCCCTACGAGCAGTACTTC. Encoded protein: CASRALQGPYEQYF. Using reference TRBV19 and TRBJ2-7 for the parts outside the CDR3, the full variable domain is DGGITQSPKYLFRKEGQNVTLSCEQNLNHDAMYWYRQDPGQGLRLIYYSQIVNDFQKGDIAEGYSVSREKKESFPLTVTSAQKNPTAFYLCASRALQGPYEQYFGPGTRLTVT.

In this sample, this clone turned up once. The rearrangement links TRBV4-3 to TRBJ2-3, with 7 bases identical to TRBD2. The V segment lost 2 bases and the J segment 0 bases; nucleotides outside the gene matches: 8. There are 17 residues in the CDR3. Germline CDR1 is LGHNA and CDR2 is YSLEER. The CDR3 spells CASSQTGLYRSTDTQYF. As DNA, the CDR3 is TGCGCCAGCAGCCAAACGGGACTATATCGTAGCACAGATACGCAGTATTTT.

This clone is a singleton in its sample. This rearrangement joins TRBV5-1 to TRBJ2-5, with D possibly TRBD2 on 6 matching bases. The CDR3 is 14 residues long. With 0 bases removed from V and 4 bases from J, the gap between germline ends came to 10 bases. Germline CDR1 and CDR2: SGHRS and YFSETQ. The CDR3 coding sequence is TGCGCCAGCAGCTTGGTACGGGGAGGAGAGACCCAGTACTTC. It translates to CASSLVRGGETQYF. Looking up the rest from reference TRBV5-1 and TRBJ2-5 gives the full variable domain: KAGVTQTPRYLIKTRGQQVTLSCSPISGHRSVSWYQQTPGQGLQFLFEYFSETQRNKGNFPGRFSGRQFSNSRSEMNVSTLELGDSALYLCASSLVRGGETQYFGPGTRLLVL.

V and J are TRBV4-2 and TRBJ1-4; D uncertain. Trimming removed 0 bases at V and 1 base at J, with 9 bases between. The CDR3 has 16 amino acids. Germline CDR1 reads LGHNA; CDR2 reads YNFKEQ. The CDR3 DNA reads TGTGCCAGCAGCCAAGATGTCACATTAACTAATGAAAAACTGTTTTTT. This translates into CASSQDVTLTNEKLFF.

The chain links TRBV6-1 to TRBJ1-4, with D perhaps TRBD1 (6 bases). V was trimmed by 4 bases and J by 8 bases, leaving 20 bases between them. CDR1 is MNHNS and CDR2 is SASEGT in the germline V gene. The CDR3 covers 16 residues. CDR3 DNA: TGTGCCAGCAGTGGCCCTCTCCTACAGGGTAGAGAAAAACTGTTTTTT. This sequence encodes CASSGPLLQGREKLFF.

This clone was found once. The chain combines TRBV19 with TRBJ2-5; 7 bases fit TRBD1. CDR3 length equals 14 residues. The V gene end was trimmed by 6 bases and the J gene end by 2 bases; junction bases not matched to a gene: 6. CDR1 is LNHDA and CDR2 is SQIVND in the germline V gene (reference sequence). In DNA form, the CDR3 reads TGTGCCAGTAGGAAGGGGACAGCACAAGAGACCCAGTACTTC. It specifies CASRKGTAQETQYF. Based on the CDR3 plus reference TRBV19 and TRBJ2-5, the full variable domain is DGGITQSPKYLFRKEGQNVTLSCEQNLNHDAMYWYRQDPGQGLRLIYYSQIVNDFQKGDIAEGYSVSREKKESFPLTVTSAQKNPTAFYLCASRKGTAQETQYFGPGTRLLVL.

The chain carries TRBV6-1 and TRBJ1-4; 7 positions agree with TRBD1. Trimming removed 3 bases from V and 5 bases from J; junction bases left unmatched: 3. Germline V CDR1 and CDR2: MNHNS, SASEGT. CDR3 length equals 14 residues. This CDR3 reads CASSEATGNEKLFF. For the CDR3, the DNA is TGTGCCAGCAGTGAGGCGACAGGGAATGAAAAACTGTTTTTT.

The V call is TRBV29-1, the J call TRBJ2-7; D is possibly TRBD2 (5 bases). The CDR3 sequence is 13 residues long. V shed 7 bases and J shed 1 base, with 14 bases lying between them. Germline-derived CDR1 and CDR2 are SQVTM and ANQGSEA. The CDR3 region has the DNA TGCAGCGCCAGAGCTGGCGGGTCCTACGAGCAGTACTTC. Encoded protein: CSARAGGSYEQYF.

The CDR3 nucleotides are TGTGCCAGCAGCTGGAGGGGTAACACTGAAGCTTTCTTT. It yields the protein CASSWRGNTEAFF. The genes are TRBV7-2 and TRBJ1-1, with D tentatively TRBD1 (5 bases). Germline values: CDR1 SGHTA, CDR2 FQGNSA. V lost 4 bases, J lost 2 bases, and 8 bases lay in between. The CDR3 is made up of 13 amino acids. The variable domain in full, completed from reference TRBV7-2 and TRBJ1-1, reads GAGVSQSPSNKVTEKGKDVELRCDPISGHTALYWYRQSLGQGLEFLIYFQGNSAPDKSGLPSDRFSAERTGGSVSTLTIQRTQQEDSAVYLCASSWRGNTEAFFGQGTRLTVV.